These 6 T cell receptor beta chains came from one sample sequenced in a study of CD8+CD57+ T cells in acquired aplastic anemia. Researchers used genomic DNA as the template to profile TCR beta VDJ and CDR3. TCRdb used MiXCR to reprocess the reads, holding one entry per CDR3 protein. Here the sample spans 150,000 to 200,000 distinct CDR3 sequences, roughly half being singletons. All patients picked for sequencing had shown, by flow cytometry, an expansion of CD8+CD57+ cells. The specimen was sorted CD4+, CD8+, or CD8+CD57+ T cells (not recorded which) from PBMCs. The receptors originated from a human donor with aplastic anemia.

There are many counts of this clonotype. The chain recombines TRBV11-2 with TRBJ1-1; no definite D call. The CDR3 runs 14 residues. V lost 2 bases to trimming and J lost 0 bases, with 7 bases between them. Germline values: CDR1 SGHAT, CDR2 FQNNGV. CDR3 amino acids: CASSLRGMNTEAFF. CDR3 in DNA: TGTGCCAGCAGCTTACGAGGGATGAACACTGAAGCTTTCTTT.

V usage is TRBV11-1 and J usage is TRBJ2-2; 9 bases line up with TRBD1. Germline V gene sequence: CDR1 SGHAT, CDR2 FQDESV (reference sequence). Trimming cost V 5 bases and J 3 bases; bases outside gene matches: 7. The CDR3 has 16 amino acids. The DNA of the CDR3 is TGTGCCAGCAGCGACCGGGACAGGGAGGACACCGGGGAGCTGTTTTTT. Protein product: CASSDRDREDTGELFF. The full variable domain, completed using reference TRBV11-1 and TRBJ2-2, is EAEVAQSPRYKITEKSQAVAFWCDPISGHATLYWYRQILGQGPELLVQFQDESVVDDSQLPKDRFSAERLKGVDSTLKIQPAELGDSAMYLCASSDRDREDTGELFFGEGSRLTVL.

The rearrangement links TRBV7-9 to TRBJ2-1; 7 bases are a match to TRBD2. The CDR3 totals 13 residues. V gave up 1 base and J gave up 12 bases; unmatched junction bases: 6. Germline CDR1 reads SEHNR; CDR2 reads FQNEAQ (reference sequence). The chain's CDR3 is CASSLGTGGAQFF. The CDR3 DNA follows: TGTGCCAGCAGCTTAGGCACGGGGGGTGCGCAGTTCTTC. The whole variable domain, filled in from reference TRBV7-9 and TRBJ2-1, reads DTGVSQNPRHKITKRGQNVTFRCDPISEHNRLYWYRQTLGQGPEFLTYFQNEAQLEKSRLLSDRFSAERPKGSFSTLEIQRTEQGDSAMYLCASSLGTGGAQFFGPGTRLTVL.

This chain links TRBV9 with TRBJ1-2, with unresolved D. There are 15 residues in the CDR3. CDR1 and CDR2 (germline): SGDLS, YYNGEE. V shed 4 bases and J shed 3 bases, with 16 bases lying between them. The CDR3: CASSLRVRVDYGYTF. CDR3 nucleotides: TGTGCCAGCAGCCTCCGTGTACGCGTCGACTATGGCTACACCTTC.

This rearrangement joins TRBV19 to TRBJ1-1, with D perhaps TRBD1 (6 bases). This CDR3 has 11 residues. V lost 9 bases and J lost 5, with 10 bases in between. Germline CDR1 and CDR2: LNHDA and SQIVND (reference sequence). The DNA for the CDR3 is TGTGCCAGCCAGGGGTGGACTGAAGCTTTCTTT. Its protein is CASQGWTEAFF.

The chain combines TRBV5-1 with TRBJ1-1; D gene uncertain. Germline loops: CDR1 SGHRS, CDR2 YFSETQ. V lost 4 bases and J lost 5, with 15 bases in between. The CDR3 sequence is 14 residues long. The CDR3 DNA reads as TGCGCCAGCAGCCAAGGGCACGCGGGAACTGAAGCTTTCTTT. Its translation: CASSQGHAGTEAFF.